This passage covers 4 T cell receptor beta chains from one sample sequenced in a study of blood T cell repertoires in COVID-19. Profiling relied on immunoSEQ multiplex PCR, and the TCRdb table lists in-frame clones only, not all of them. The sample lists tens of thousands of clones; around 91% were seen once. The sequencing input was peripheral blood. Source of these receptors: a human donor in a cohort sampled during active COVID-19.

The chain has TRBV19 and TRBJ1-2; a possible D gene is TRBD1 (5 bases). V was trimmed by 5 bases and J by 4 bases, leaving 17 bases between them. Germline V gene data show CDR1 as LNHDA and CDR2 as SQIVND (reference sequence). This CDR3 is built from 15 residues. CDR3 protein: CASSPGAGWIYGYTF. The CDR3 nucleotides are TGTGCCAGTAGTCCTGGGGCCGGTTGGATCTATGGCTACACCTTC.

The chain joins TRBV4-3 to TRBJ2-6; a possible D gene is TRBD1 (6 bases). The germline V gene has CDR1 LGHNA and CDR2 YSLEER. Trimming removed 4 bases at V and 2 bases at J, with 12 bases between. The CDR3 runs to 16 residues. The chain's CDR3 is CASSLSGATGANVLTF. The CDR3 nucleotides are TGCGCCAGCAGCCTTTCAGGGGCTACTGGGGCCAACGTCCTGACTTTC.

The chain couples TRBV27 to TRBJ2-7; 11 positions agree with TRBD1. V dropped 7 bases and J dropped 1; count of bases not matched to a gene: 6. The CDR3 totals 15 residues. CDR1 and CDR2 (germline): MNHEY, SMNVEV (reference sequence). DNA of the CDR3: TGTGCCAGCAAAACCGGGACAGGGGGTTCCTACGAGCAGTACTTC. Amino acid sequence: CASKTGTGGSYEQYF.

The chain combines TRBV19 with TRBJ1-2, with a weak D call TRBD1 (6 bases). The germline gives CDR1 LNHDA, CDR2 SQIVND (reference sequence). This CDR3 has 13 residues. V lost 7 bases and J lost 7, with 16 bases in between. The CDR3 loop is CASNPTGFGGYTF. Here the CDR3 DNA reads TGTGCCAGTAACCCGACAGGTTTTGGTGGCTACACCTTC.